Following are 12 T cell receptor beta chains from one sample sequenced in a study of OX40 agonist ivuxolimab in advanced cancers. The library was made by the immunoSEQ multiplex PCR assay. This is the immuneACCESS table as TCRdb keeps it, with only in-frame sequences that have V and J called. A part of the clones is gone; compared with another copy, unresolved V genes explain less than half, and the rest is unexplained. This sample gives some 30,000 clones in total; 80% to 90% of them show up just once. Jointly, the top ten make up about 18% of the sample. Sequenced here: CD4+ or CD8+ T cells sorted from blood, sampled in a trial of the OX40 agonist ivuxolimab. Every receptor here comes from an adult with an advanced solid tumor such as melanoma, head and neck, liver or kidney cancer.

The CDR3 DNA follows: TGCGCCAGCAGCTTGTCACAGGGGAACACTGAAGCTTTCTTT. Translating it yields CASSLSQGNTEAFF. The chain couples TRBV5-1 to TRBJ1-1; D perhaps matches TRBD1 (6 bases). V was shortened by 1 base and J by 1 base, with 8 bases between the two germline ends. CDR3 length: 14 residues. Per the germline V gene, CDR1 is SGHRS and CDR2 is YFSETQ.

The J gene is TRBJ1-1, the V gene TRBV9; 9 nucleotides match TRBD1. With 4 bases clipped from V and 5 bases from J, the junction kept 9 bases outside the gene matches. Germline CDR1 reads SGDLS; CDR2 reads YYNGEE. CDR3 length equals 15 residues. The CDR3 sequence: CASSLGGQGATEAFF. For the CDR3, the DNA is TGTGCCAGCAGCCTTGGGGGACAGGGCGCGACTGAAGCTTTCTTT.

The chain recombines TRBV10-2 with TRBJ1-2; no reliable D call. V was cut by 1 base and J by 7 bases, with 16 bases left in between. CDR3 length: 15 amino acids. Germline V gene sequence: CDR1 WSHSY, CDR2 SAAADI. DNA for the CDR3: TGCGCCAGCAGTGAGTTCCCGCCTTCACTCTTTGGCTACACCTTC. Translating it yields CASSEFPPSLFGYTF.

A few counts support this clone. The CDR3 DNA sequence: TGTGCCAGCAGTGAAGAAGGACGGCGTGCCAATGAGCAGTTCTTC. Translated: CASSEEGRRANEQFF. The rearrangement joins TRBV6-1 to TRBJ2-1; D remains unclear. Germline loops: CDR1 MNHNS, CDR2 SASEGT. V was pared by 1 base and J by 6 bases, with 13 bases between. This CDR3 has 15 amino acids.

The genes are TRBV7-6 and TRBJ2-1, with TRBD1 matching over 9 bases. Germline V gives CDR1 SGHVS, CDR2 FNYEAQ. V lost 5 bases and J lost 4; bases outside the gene matches: 12. The CDR3 runs to 17 residues. The CDR3 here is CASSPRGSGQGYNEQFF. The CDR3 DNA reads TGTGCCAGCAGCCCTAGGGGGTCGGGACAGGGTTACAATGAGCAGTTCTTC.

This chain connects TRBV6-1 to TRBJ1-5; no definite D call. V was cut by 2 bases and J by 5 bases, with 13 bases left in between. The CDR3 consists of 15 residues. CDR1 and CDR2 from the germline V gene are MNHNS and SASEGT. This chain's CDR3 is CASSEQIYRDQPQHF. The CDR3 DNA reads TGTGCCAGCAGTGAACAAATCTACAGAGATCAGCCCCAGCATTTT.

This chain joins TRBV2 and TRBJ2-5; D possibly corresponds to TRBD1 (6 bases). The CDR3 has 13 residues. Germline CDR1 SNHLY, CDR2 FYNNEI. The germline V and J ends were trimmed by 5 bases and 5 bases, with 12 bases remaining between them. The CDR3 sequence is CASSKGDSETQYF. The CDR3, as DNA: TGTGCCAGCAGTAAGGGGGATTCCGAGACCCAGTACTTC. The full variable domain, in which reference TRBV2 and TRBJ2-5 provide the parts outside the CDR3, is EPEVTQTPSHQVTQMGQEVILRCVPISNHLYFYWYRQILGQKVEFLVSFYNNEISEKSEIFDDQFSVERPDGSNFTLKIRSTKLEDSAMYFCASSKGDSETQYFGPGTRLLVL.

The table lists this clone with a count of one. The V call is TRBV5-1, the J call TRBJ2-7; maybe TRBD1 (5 bases). CDR1 SGHRS and CDR2 YFSETQ come from the germline V gene. V was clipped by 0 bases and J by 2 bases, with 12 bases between them. CDR3 length equals 15 residues. CDR3 bases: TGCGCCAGCAGCTTGGGGTGGACACAGACCTACGAGCAGTACTTC. This sequence encodes CASSLGWTQTYEQYF.

The V and J genes are TRBV25-1 and TRBJ2-2; the D call may be TRBD1 or TRBD2 (5 bases each). Germline loops: CDR1 MGHDK, CDR2 SYGVNS. Trimming shortened V by 2 bases and J by 0 bases, and 7 bases separated the two germline ends. The length of the CDR3 is 15 residues. This CDR3 reads CASSETGPNTGELFF. The CDR3 DNA reads as TGTGCCAGCAGTGAAACGGGACCGAACACCGGGGAGCTGTTTTTT.

The genes are TRBV7-2 and TRBJ2-7, with D possibly TRBD1 on 6 matching bases. Germline CDR1 and CDR2: SGHTA and FQGNSA. CDR3 size: 13 residues. Trimming took off 5 bases at V and 12 bases at J, with 20 bases between the two ends. The CDR3 coding sequence is TGTGCCAGCAGCCCGCGTGGGGGCGGCGGAGGGTACTTC. It specifies CASSPRGGGGGYF.

This rearrangement joins TRBV5-1 to TRBJ1-2, with 8 bases fitting TRBD1. This CDR3 spans 14 amino acids. The V segment lost 0 bases and the J segment 8 bases; nucleotides outside the gene matches: 6. Germline CDR1 is SGHRS and CDR2 is YFSETQ. In DNA form, the CDR3 reads TGCGCCAGCAGCTTGGCCTCGACAGGGGTAGGCTACACCTTC. Translating gives CASSLASTGVGYTF.

This clone showed up just a few times. The chain couples TRBV6-5 to TRBJ2-7; TRBD1 aligns across 9 bases. The trim removed 6 bases at V and 0 bases at J, leaving 6 bases unmatched. This CDR3 has 15 amino acids. Per the germline V gene, CDR1 is MNHEY and CDR2 is SVGAGI. Here the CDR3 DNA reads TGTGCCAGCAGAAACGGACAGGGGACCTCCTACGAGCAGTACTTC. Its protein is CASRNGQGTSYEQYF.